This TCR beta chain was profiled in a study of beta chain features in type 1 diabetes. On the study more broadly: Cell yields, gender and age were similar in healthy donors and patients. The study's findings and limits: Resolution of whether HLA type affects TCRB rearrangement was not achieved here.

The sequenced template was cDNA made from the entire isolated RNA. The protocol was immunoSEQ multiplex PCR, while the TCRdb copy is restricted to in-frame clones and leaves out a portion. Seen here are roughly 400,000 clones, approximately 14% observed once, and the top ten hold roughly 0.038%. CDR3 length: 13 amino acids. CDR1 and CDR2 from the germline V gene are SGHVS and FQNEAQ. V gave up 5 bases and J gave up 5 bases; unmatched junction bases: 3. This clone was seen more than once but under ten times. Its target is unknown. The chain links TRBV7-8 to TRBJ1-2; 9 bases fit TRBD1. This receptor was obtained from a man under 40 in good health. The sequenced sample was naive CD4+ T cells from blood. The CDR3 protein is CASSLGQGYGYTF. Here the CDR3 DNA reads TGTGCCAGCAGCCTGGGACAGGGATATGGCTACACCTTC.